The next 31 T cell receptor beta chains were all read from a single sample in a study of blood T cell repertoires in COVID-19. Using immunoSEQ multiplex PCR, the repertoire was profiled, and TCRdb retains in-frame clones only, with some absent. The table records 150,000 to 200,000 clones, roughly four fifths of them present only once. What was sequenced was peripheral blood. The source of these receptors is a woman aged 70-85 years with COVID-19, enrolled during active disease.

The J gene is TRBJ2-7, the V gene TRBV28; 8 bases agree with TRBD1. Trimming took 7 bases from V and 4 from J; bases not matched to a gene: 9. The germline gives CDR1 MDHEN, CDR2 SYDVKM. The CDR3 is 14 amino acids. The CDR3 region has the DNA TGTGCCAGCAAAGGCCGGGACAGGTGGTACGAGCAGTACTTC. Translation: CASKGRDRWYEQYF.

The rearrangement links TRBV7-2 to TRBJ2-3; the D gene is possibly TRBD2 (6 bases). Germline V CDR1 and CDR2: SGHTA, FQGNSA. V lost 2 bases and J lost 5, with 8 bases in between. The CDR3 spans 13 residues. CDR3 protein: CASSLRRGDTQYF. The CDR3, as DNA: TGTGCCAGCAGCTTAAGGAGGGGAGATACGCAGTATTTT.

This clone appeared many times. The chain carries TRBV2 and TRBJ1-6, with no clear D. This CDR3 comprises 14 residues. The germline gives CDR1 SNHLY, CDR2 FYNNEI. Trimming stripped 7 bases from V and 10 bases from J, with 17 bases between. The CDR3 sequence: CASTELLGASPLHF. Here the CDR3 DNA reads TGTGCCAGCACGGAATTACTGGGAGCATCACCCCTCCACTTT.

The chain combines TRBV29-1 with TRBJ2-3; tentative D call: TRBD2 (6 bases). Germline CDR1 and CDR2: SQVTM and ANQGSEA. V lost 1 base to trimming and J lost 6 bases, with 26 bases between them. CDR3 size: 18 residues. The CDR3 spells CSVEGHPGSAGRGDTQYF. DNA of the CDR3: TGCAGCGTTGAAGGCCACCCCGGGTCGGCGGGCCGGGGGGATACGCAGTATTTT.

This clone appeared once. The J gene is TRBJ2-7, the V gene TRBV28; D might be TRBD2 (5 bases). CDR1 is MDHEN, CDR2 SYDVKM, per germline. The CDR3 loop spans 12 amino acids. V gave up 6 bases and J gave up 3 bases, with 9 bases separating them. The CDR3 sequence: CASSRSGYEQYF. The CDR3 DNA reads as TGTGCCAGCAGCCGCAGCGGCTACGAGCAGTACTTC.

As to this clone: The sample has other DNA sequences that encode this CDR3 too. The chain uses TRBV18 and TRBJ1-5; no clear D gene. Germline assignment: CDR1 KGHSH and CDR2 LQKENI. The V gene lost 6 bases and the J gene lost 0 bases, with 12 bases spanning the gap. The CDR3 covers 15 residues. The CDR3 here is CASSRTGDSNQPQHF. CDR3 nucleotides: TGTGCCAGCTCCCGGACGGGAGATAGCAATCAGCCCCAGCATTTT.

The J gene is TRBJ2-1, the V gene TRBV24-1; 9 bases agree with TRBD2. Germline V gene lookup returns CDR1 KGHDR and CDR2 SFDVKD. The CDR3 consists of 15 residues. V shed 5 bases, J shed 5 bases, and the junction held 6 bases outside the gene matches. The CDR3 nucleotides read TGTGCCACCAGTGCCCCTAGCGGGGTGCACAATGAGCAGTTCTTC. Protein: CATSAPSGVHNEQFF.

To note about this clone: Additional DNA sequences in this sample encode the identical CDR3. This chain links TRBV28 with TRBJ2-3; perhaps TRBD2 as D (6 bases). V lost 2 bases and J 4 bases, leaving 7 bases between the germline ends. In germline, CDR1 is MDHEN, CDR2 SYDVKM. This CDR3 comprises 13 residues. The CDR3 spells CASSLLAPDTQYF. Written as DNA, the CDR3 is TGTGCCAGCAGTTTACTAGCGCCAGATACGCAGTATTTT.

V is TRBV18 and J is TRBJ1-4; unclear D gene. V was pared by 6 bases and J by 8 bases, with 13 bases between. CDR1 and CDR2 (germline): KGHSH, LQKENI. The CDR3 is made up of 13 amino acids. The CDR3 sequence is CASSLTKQEKLFF. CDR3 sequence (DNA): TGTGCCAGCTCCCTTACGAAACAGGAAAAACTGTTTTTT.

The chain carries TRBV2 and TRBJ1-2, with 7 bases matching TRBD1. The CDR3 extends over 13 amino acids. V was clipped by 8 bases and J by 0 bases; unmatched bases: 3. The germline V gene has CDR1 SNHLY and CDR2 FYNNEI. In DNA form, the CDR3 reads TGTGCCAGCCGGACAGGAGCTAACTATGGCTACACCTTC. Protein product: CASRTGANYGYTF.

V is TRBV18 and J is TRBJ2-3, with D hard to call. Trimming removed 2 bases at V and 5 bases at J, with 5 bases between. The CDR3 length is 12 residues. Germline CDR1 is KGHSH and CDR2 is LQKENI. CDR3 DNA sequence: TGTGCCAGCTCACCAGAACAAGATACGCAGTATTTT. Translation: CASSPEQDTQYF.

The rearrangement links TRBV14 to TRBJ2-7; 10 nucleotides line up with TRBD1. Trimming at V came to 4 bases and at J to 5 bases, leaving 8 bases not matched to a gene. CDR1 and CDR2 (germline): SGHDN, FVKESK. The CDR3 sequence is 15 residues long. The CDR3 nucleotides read TGTGCCAGCAGCCTCGGGACAGGGGTATCCCACGAGCAGTACTTC. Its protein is CASSLGTGVSHEQYF.

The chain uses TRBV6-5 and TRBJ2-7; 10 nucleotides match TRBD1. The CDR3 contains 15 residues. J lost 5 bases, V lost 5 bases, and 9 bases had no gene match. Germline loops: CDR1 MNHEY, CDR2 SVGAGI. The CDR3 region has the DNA TGTGCCAGCAGTACCCCGGGACAGGGGTCAAACGAGCAGTACTTC. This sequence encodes CASSTPGQGSNEQYF.

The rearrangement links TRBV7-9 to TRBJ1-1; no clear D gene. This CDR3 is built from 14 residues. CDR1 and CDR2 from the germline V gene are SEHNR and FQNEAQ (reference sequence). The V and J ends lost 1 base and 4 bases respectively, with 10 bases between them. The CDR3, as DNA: TGTGCCAGCAGCTTAGATCCCGGGTTCACTGAAGCTTTCTTT. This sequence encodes CASSLDPGFTEAFF.

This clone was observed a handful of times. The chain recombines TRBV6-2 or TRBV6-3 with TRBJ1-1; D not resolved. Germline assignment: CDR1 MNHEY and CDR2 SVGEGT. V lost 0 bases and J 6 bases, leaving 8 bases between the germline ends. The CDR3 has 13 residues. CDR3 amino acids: CASSYSGWAEAFF. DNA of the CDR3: TGTGCCAGCAGTTACTCGGGCTGGGCTGAAGCTTTCTTT.

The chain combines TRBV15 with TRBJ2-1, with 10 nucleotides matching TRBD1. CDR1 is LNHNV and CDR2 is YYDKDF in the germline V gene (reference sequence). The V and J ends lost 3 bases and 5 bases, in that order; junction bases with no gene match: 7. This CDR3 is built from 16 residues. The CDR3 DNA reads TGTGCCACCAGCAGGCGCCCGGGACAGGGGAACAATGAGCAGTTCTTC. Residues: CATSRRPGQGNNEQFF.

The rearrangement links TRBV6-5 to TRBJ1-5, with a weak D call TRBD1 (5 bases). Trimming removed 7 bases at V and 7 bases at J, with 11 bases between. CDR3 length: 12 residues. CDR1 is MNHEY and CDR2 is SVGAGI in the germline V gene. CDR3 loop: CASKGVGQPQHF. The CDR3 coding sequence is TGTGCCAGCAAAGGGGTTGGCCAGCCCCAGCATTTT.

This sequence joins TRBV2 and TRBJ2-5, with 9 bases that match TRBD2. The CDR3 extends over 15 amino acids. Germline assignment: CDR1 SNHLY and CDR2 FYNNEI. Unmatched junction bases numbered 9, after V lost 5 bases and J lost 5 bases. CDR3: CASSIGSGSGETQYF. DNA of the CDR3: TGTGCCAGCAGTATCGGTAGCGGGAGTGGGGAGACCCAGTACTTC.

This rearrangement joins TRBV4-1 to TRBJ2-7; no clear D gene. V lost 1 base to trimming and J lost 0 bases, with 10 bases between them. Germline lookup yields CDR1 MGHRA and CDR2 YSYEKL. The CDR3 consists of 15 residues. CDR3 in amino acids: CASSQGSYRSYEQYF. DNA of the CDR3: TGCGCCAGCAGCCAAGGAAGCTACCGCTCCTACGAGCAGTACTTC.

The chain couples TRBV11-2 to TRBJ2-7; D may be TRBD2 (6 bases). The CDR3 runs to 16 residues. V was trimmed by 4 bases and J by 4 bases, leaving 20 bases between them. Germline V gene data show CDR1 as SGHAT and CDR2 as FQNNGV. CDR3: CASSSNFVAVSYEQYF. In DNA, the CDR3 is TGTGCCAGCAGCTCCAACTTTGTAGCGGTATCTTACGAGCAGTACTTC.

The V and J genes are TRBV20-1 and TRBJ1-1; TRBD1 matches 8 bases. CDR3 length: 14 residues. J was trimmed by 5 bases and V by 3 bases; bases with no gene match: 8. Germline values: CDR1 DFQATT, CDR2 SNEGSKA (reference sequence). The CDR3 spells CSASQVQGATEAFF. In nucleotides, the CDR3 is TGCAGTGCTAGTCAGGTTCAGGGGGCAACTGAAGCTTTCTTT.

The chain's CDR3 is CASSDGLGGYGYTF. The CDR3 coding sequence is TGTGCCAGCAGTGACGGTCTCGGAGGGTATGGCTACACCTTC. V and J are TRBV2 and TRBJ1-2, with unresolved D. Trimming stripped 3 bases from V and 5 bases from J, with 13 bases between. CDR3 length: 14 residues. The germline CDR1 and CDR2 sequences are SNHLY and FYNNEI.

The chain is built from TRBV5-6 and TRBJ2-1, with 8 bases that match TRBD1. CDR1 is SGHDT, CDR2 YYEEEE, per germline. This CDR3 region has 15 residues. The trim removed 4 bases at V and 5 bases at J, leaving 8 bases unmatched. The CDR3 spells CASSPTGVIHNEQFF. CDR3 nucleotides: TGTGCCAGCAGCCCGACAGGGGTCATCCACAATGAGCAGTTCTTC.

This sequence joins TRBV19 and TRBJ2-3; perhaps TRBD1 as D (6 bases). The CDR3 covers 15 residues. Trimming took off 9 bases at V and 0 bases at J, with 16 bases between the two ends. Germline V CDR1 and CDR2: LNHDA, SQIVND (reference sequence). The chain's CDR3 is CASKQGPRSTDTQYF. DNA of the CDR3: TGTGCCAGCAAACAGGGCCCCCGGAGCACAGATACGCAGTATTTT.

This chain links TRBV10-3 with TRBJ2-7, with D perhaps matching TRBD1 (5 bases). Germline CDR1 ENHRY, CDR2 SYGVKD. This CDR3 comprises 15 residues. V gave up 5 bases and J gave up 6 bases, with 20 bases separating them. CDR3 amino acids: CAISPIDSSGFEQYF. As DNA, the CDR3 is TGTGCCATCAGTCCGATCGACAGTTCTGGTTTCGAGCAGTACTTC.

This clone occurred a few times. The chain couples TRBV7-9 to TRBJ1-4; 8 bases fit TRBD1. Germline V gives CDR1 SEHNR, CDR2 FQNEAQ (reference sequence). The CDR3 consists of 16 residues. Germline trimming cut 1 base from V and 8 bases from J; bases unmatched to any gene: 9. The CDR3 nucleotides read TGTGCCAGCAGCTTAGGGCAGGGGGCGCGAAGGGAAAAACTGTTTTTT. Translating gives CASSLGQGARREKLFF.

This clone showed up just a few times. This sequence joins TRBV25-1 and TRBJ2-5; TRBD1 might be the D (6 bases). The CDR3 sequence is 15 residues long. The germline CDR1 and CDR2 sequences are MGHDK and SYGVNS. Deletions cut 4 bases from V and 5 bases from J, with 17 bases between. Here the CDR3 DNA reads TGTGCCAGCAGTGGAGAGGACAGCTTTAGGGAGACCCAGTACTTC. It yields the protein CASSGEDSFRETQYF.

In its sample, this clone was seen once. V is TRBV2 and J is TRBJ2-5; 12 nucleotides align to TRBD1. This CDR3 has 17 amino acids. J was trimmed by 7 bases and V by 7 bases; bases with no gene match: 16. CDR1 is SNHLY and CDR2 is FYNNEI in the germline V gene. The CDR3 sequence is CASKKNPGQGASGTQYF. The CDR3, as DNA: TGTGCCAGCAAAAAGAATCCGGGACAGGGGGCTTCAGGGACCCAGTACTTC.

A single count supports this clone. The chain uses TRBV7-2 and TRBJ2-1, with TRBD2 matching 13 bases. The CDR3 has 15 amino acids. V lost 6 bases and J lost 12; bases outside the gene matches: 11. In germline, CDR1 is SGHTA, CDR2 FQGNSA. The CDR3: CASSYTGTSGKVQFF. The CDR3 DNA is TGTGCCAGCAGTTATACCGGGACTAGCGGGAAGGTGCAGTTCTTC.

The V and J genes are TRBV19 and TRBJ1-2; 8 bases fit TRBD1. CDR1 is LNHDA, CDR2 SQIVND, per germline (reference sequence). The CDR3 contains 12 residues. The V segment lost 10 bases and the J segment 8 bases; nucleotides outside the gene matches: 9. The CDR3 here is CAIHGQGQGYTF. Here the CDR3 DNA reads TGTGCCATCCATGGACAGGGTCAAGGCTACACCTTC.

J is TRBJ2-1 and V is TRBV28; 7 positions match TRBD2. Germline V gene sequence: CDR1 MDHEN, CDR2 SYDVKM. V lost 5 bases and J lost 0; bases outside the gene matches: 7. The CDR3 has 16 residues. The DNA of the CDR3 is TGTGCCAGCAGTCCCGAAGCGGGATTCTCCTACAATGAGCAGTTCTTC. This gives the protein CASSPEAGFSYNEQFF.